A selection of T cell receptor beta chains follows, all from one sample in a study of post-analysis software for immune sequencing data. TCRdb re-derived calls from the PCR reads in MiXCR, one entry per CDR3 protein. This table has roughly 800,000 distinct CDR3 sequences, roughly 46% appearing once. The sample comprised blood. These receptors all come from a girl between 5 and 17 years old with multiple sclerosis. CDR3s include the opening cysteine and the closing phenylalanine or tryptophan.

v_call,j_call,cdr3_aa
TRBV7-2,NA,CASSLEGHRGETQYF
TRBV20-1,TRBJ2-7,CSARAEVIYEQYF
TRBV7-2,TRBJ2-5,CASSLGVAGGRETQYF
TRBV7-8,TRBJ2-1,CASSLAGGGYEQFF
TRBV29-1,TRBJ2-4,CSSRDSSGKQYF
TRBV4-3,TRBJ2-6,CASSQGRISSGANVLTF
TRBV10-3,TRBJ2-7,CAISESNSLESGLYEQYF
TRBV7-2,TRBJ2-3,CASKGAPLSTDTQYF
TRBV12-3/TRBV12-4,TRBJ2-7,CPSSLSGLAGTYEQYF
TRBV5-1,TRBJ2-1,CASSETVDNNEQFF
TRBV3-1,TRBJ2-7,CASSQDGSYYEQYF
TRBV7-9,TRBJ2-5,CASSSGRTQETQYF
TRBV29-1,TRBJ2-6,CSVDGQRSSGANVLTF
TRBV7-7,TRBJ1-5,CASSLGPNRPQHF
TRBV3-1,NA,CASSQDTGRGDEQYF
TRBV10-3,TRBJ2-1,CAIRGDRDNYNEQFF
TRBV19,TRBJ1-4,CASSSSTGGGEKLFF
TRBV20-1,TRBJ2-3,CSATGTHPRDTQYF
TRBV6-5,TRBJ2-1,CASGDWDRGTNEQFF
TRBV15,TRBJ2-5,CATSRDDQETQYF
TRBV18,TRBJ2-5,CASSLRQGRIQETQYF
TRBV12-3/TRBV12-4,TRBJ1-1,CASSLRWSYAFF
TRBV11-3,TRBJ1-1,CASSPSGTGMNTEAFF
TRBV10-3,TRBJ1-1,CAISGQGGNTEAFF
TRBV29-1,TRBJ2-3,CSVRGRSASTDTQYF
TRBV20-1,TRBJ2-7,CSAPDRGDEQYF
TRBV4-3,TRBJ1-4,CASSQGQGAGEKLFF
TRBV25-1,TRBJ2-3,CASSAQTRTPQYF
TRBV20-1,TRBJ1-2,CSARAPYGYTF
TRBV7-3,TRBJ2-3,CASSSRSARDPDTQYF
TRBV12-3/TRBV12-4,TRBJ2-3,CASSWTLSTDTQYF
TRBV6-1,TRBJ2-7,CASSEGGSFYEQYF
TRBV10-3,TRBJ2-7,CAISEVTAGGREQYF
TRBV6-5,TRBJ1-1,CASSYSTYQGNTEAFF
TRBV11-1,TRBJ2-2,CASSLGGAVTGERFF
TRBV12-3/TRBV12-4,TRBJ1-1,CASSLLLSRAEAFF
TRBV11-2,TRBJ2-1,CASSLAGGFPSYNEQFF
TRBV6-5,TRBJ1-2,CASRAGTGLGYTF
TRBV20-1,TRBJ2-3,CSALAIVRTDTQYF
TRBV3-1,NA,CASSQGPLAGEETQYF
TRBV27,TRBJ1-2,CASTKDQGASIYGYTF
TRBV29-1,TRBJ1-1,CSVDNRAEAFF
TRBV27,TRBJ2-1,CASSRYSGRDYNEQFF
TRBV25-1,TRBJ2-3,CASSEGTSSLTDTQYF
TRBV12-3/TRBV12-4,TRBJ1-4,CASRTGGTNEKLFF
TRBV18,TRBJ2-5,CASSPRDIRSETQYF
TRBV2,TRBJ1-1,CASSEGGGLEAFF
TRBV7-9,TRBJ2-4,CASSPEGPGHYKQYF
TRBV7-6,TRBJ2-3,CASSSLAGGEATDTQYF
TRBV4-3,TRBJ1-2,CASSQDEGADGYTF